This record looks at one TCR beta chain sequence and its context. This clone's antigen is unknown. Per-base quality was not reported, and no clone a single base away is much larger than it. The trial excluded patients who had a history of autoimmune disease or were on systemic immunosuppression. In every dose cohort, peripheral blood was drawn for TCR sequencing at baseline, cycle 4 day 1, and cycle 7 day 1. The samples were drawn from a first-in-human, open-label, multicenter phase I dose-escalation trial of ivuxolimab. Adults with locally advanced or metastatic head and neck squamous cell, hepatocellular, melanoma or renal cell carcinoma were enrolled in the trial. Before TCR sequencing, CD4+ T cells and CD8+ T cells were sorted from peripheral blood as separate populations. V loses 6 bases of germline sequence and J loses 3 bases, and the interval between the two ends is 5 bases. The CDR3 contains 11 residues, cysteine and phenylalanine counted. Only the CDR3 region is kept as DNA, spanning 33 bases read in frame from base 1. The germline V gene encodes CDR1 MDHEN and CDR2 SYDVKM.

The data belong to a study of OX40 agonist ivuxolimab in advanced cancers. In the study overall: Ivuxolimab was an agonistic, fully human IgG2 monoclonal antibody directed against OX40 (CD134), a costimulatory receptor. Intravenous ivuxolimab was administered to patients every 2 weeks at six dose levels: 0.01, 0.1, 0.3, 1.5, 3 and 10 mg/kg. Of the roughly 50 dose-escalation patients, hepatocellular carcinoma was present in approximately 20, melanoma in around 15, renal cell carcinoma in 9 and head and neck cancer in 9. In the dose-escalation cohort, 82.7% of patients were male, and the mean age was approximately 64 years, with a range of roughly 20 to 85. Patients were allowed to have had prior anti-PD-1, anti-PD-L1 or anti-CTLA-4 therapy, and roughly 40% of the dose-escalation patients had been treated with checkpoint inhibitors. Partial responses occurred in three dose-escalation patients, of whom one had hepatocellular carcinoma and two had cutaneous melanoma. Peripheral TCRbeta sequencing was intended to test whether TCR sequence diversity was altered and clonal T-cell expansion was caused by ivuxolimab. The monotherapy dose-escalation portion (N ≈ 57 patients) of the phase I ivuxolimab trial is reported in the paper.

Results the study describes overall, beyond this receptor: After ivuxolimab, CD8+ T cells had more expanded clones than CD4+ T cells on average. Partial responders in the 0.1-3.0 mg/kg groups had among the lowest normalized peripheral clonal expansion, especially among CD8+ T cells. Low levels of normalized T-cell clonal expansion were also seen in some patients who did not respond. At doses of 0.1 to 3.0 mg/kg, clonal expansion of both CD4+ and CD8+ blood T cells was observed from baseline to week 6. Antigen specificity was not determined for the clonally expanded peripheral T cells.

Genomic DNA was isolated from the sorted cells so that the TCRbeta CDR3 region could be sequenced. The immunoSEQ Assay was used to sequence the TCRbeta CDR3 regions. TCRdb mirrors the immuneACCESS table, restricted to in-frame sequences. Some clones are absent from its copies; in checked studies, under half trace to an unresolved V gene, and the reason for the others is unknown. This sample lists tens of thousands of clones; about nine tenths were detected once. The ten top clones hold over 0.2% of the sample. The sample here was CD4+ or CD8+ T cells sorted from blood, taken in a trial of the OX40 agonist ivuxolimab. The chain is assembled from TRBV28 and TRBJ2-5; no D gene call is confident. This TCR was recovered from an adult with an advanced solid tumor such as melanoma, head and neck, liver or kidney cancer. The CDR3 sequence is CASRKEETQYF. In nucleotide form, the sequence is TGTGCCAGCAGGAAAGAAGAGACCCAGTACTTC.